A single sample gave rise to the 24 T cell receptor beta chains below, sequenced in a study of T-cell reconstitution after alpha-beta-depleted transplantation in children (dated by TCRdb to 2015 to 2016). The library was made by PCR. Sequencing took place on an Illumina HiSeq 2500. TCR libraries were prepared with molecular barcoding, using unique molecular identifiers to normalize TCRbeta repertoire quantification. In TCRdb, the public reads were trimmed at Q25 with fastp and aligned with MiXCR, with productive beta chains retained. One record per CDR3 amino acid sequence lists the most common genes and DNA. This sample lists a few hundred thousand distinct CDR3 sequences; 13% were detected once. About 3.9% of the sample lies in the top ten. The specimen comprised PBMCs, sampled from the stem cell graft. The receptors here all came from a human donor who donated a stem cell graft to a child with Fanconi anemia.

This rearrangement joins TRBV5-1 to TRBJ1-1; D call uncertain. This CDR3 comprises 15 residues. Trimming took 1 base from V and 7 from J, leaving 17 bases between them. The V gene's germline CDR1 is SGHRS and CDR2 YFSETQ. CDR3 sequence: CASSLTPFRGSEAFF. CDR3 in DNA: TGCGCCAGCAGCTTGACGCCGTTCCGCGGGAGTGAAGCTTTCTTT.

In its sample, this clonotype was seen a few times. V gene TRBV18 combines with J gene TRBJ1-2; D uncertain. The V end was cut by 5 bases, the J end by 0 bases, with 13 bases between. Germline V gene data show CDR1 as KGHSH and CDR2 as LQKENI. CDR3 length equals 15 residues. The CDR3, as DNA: TGTGCCAGCTCAGCCCTGGAAAACTCTAACTATGGCTACACCTTC. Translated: CASSALENSNYGYTF.

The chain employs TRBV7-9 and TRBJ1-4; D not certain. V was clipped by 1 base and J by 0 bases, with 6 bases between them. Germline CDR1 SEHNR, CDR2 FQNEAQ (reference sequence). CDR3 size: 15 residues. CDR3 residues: CASSLEPSTNEKLFF. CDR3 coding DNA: TGTGCCAGCAGCTTAGAGCCATCAACTAATGAAAAACTGTTTTTT.

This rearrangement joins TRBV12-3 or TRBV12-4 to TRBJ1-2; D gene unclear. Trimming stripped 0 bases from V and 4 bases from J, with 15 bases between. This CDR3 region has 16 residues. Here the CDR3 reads CASSLASGTAGYGYTF. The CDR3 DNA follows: TGTGCCAGCAGTTTAGCCAGTGGAACGGCGGGCTATGGCTACACCTTC.

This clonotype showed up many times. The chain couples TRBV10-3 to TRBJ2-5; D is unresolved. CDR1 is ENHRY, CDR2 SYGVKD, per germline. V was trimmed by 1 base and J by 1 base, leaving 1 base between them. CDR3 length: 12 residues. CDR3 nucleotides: TGTGCCATCAGTGAGTTCCAAGAGACCCAGTACTTC. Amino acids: CAISEFQETQYF.

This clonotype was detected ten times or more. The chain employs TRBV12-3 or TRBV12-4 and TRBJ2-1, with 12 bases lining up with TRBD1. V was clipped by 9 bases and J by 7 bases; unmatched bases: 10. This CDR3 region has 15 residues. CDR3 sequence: CASLTGQGAGNEQFF. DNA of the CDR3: TGTGCCAGTTTGACGGGACAGGGGGCGGGAAATGAGCAGTTCTTC.

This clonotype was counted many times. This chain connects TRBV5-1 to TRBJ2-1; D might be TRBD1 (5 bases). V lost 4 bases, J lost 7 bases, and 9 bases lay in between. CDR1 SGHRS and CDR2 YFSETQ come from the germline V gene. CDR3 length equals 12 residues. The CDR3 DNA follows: TGCGCCAGCAGCCGAGACAGAAATGAGCAGTTCTTC. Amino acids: CASSRDRNEQFF.

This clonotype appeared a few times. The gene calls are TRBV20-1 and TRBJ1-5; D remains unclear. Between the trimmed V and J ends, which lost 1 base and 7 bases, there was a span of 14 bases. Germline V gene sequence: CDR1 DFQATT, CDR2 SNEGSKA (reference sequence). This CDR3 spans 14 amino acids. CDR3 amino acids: CSARGRSVRQPQHF. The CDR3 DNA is TGCAGTGCTAGAGGTCGGTCAGTACGGCAGCCCCAGCATTTT.

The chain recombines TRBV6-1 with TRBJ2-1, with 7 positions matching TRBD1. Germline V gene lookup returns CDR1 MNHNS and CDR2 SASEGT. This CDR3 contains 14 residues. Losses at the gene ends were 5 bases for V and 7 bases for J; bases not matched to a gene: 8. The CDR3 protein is CASSLRQGRNEQFF. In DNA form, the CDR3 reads TGTGCCAGCAGTCTCCGACAGGGTCGAAATGAGCAGTTCTTC.

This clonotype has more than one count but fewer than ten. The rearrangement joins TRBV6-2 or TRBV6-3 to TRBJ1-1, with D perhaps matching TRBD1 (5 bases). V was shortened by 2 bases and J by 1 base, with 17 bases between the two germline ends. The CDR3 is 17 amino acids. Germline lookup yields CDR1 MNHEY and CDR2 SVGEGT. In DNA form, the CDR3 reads TGTGCCAGCAGTTACGAGGCGGGACGGACGAGGAACACTGAAGCTTTCTTT. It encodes CASSYEAGRTRNTEAFF.

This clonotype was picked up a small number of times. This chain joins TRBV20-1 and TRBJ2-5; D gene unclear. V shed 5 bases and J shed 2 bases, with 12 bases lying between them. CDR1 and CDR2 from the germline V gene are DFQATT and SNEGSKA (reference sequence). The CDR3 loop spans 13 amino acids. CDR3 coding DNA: TGCAGTGCTCCACGGGCAGTACAAGAGACCCAGTACTTC. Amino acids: CSAPRAVQETQYF.

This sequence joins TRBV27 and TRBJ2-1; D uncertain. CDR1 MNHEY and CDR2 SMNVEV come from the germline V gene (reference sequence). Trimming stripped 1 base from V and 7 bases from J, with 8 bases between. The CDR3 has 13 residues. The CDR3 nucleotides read TGTGCCAGCAGTTTATTCTTAGAGAATGAGCAGTTCTTC. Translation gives CASSLFLENEQFF.

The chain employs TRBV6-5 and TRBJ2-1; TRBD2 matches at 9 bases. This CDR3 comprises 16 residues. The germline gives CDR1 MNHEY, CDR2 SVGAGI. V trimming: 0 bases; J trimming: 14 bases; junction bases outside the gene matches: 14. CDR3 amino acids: CASSYSGASGAGGEFF. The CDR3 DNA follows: TGTGCCAGCAGTTACTCGGGGGCTAGCGGGGCCGGTGGGGAGTTCTTC.

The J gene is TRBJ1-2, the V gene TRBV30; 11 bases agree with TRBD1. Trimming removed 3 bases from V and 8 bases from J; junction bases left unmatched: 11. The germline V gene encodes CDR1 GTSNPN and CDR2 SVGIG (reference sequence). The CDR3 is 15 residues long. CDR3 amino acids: CAWRPLGQGAKGYTF. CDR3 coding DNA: TGTGCCTGGAGGCCCCTCGGACAGGGGGCAAAGGGCTACACCTTC.

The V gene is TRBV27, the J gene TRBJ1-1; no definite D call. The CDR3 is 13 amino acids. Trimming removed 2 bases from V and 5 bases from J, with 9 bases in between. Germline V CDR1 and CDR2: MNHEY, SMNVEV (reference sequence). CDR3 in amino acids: CASSLIGQTEAFF. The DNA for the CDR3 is TGTGCCAGCAGTTTAATCGGGCAGACTGAAGCTTTCTTT.

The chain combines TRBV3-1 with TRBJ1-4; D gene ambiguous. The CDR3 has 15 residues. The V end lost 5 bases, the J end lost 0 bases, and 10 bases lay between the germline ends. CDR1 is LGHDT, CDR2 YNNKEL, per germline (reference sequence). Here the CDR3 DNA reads TGTGCCAGCAGCGCCTCTCAAACAACTAATGAAAAACTGTTTTTT. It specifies CASSASQTTNEKLFF.

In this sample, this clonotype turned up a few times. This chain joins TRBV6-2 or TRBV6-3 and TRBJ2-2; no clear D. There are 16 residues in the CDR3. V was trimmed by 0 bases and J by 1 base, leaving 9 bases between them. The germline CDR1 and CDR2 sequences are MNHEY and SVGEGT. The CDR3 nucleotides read TGTGCCAGCAGTTACTCGAGGCCGGGGAACACCGGGGAGCTGTTTTTT. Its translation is CASSYSRPGNTGELFF.

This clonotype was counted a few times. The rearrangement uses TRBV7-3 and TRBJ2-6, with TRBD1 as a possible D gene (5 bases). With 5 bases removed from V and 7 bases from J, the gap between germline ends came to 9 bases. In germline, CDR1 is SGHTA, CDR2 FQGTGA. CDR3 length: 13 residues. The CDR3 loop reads CASSNQGANVLTF. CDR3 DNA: TGTGCCAGCAGCAACCAGGGTGCCAACGTCCTGACTTTC.

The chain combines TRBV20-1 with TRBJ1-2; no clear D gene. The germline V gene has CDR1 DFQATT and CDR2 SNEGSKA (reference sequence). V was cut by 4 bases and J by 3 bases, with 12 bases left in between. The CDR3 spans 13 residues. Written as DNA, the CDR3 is TGCAGTGCTACTGTCCCCTCCCACTATGGCTACACCTTC. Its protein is CSATVPSHYGYTF.

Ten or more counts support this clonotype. CDR3 bases: TGCGCCAGCAGCTTGGTACAGATGAACACCGGGGAGCTGTTTTTT. It specifies CASSLVQMNTGELFF. The genes are TRBV5-1 and TRBJ2-2; no definite D call. Germline assignment: CDR1 SGHRS and CDR2 YFSETQ. The V and J ends lost 0 bases and 1 base respectively, with 7 bases between them. This CDR3 region has 15 residues.

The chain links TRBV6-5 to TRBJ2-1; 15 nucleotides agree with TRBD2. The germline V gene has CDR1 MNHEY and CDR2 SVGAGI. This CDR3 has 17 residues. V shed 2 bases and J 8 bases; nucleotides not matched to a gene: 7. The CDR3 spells CASSYRGLAGGRDEQFF. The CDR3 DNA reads TGTGCCAGCAGTTACCGCGGACTAGCGGGGGGGCGAGATGAGCAGTTCTTC.

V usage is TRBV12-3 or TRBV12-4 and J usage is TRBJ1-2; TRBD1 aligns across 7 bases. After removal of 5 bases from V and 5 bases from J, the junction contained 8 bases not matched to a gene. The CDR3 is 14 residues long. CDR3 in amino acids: CASSDYDREYGYTF. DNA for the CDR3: TGTGCCAGCAGTGATTACGACAGGGAGTATGGCTACACCTTC.

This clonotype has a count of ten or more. The CDR3 loop is CASSQGDRTYQPQHF. DNA of the CDR3: TGTGCCAGCAGCCAAGGAGACAGAACCTATCAGCCCCAGCATTTT. The chain links TRBV3-1 to TRBJ1-5; D may be TRBD1 (5 bases). From germline, CDR1 is LGHDT and CDR2 YNNKEL (reference sequence). Trimming shortened V by 1 base and J by 5 bases, and 12 bases separated the two germline ends. The CDR3 sequence is 15 residues long.

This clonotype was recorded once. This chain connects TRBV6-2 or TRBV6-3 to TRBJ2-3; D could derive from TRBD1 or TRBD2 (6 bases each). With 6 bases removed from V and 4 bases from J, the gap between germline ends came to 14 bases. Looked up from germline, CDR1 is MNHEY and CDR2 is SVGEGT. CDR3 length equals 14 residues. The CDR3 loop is CASSQRGDSDTQYF. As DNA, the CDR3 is TGTGCCAGCAGCCAGAGGGGGGATTCAGATACGCAGTATTTT.